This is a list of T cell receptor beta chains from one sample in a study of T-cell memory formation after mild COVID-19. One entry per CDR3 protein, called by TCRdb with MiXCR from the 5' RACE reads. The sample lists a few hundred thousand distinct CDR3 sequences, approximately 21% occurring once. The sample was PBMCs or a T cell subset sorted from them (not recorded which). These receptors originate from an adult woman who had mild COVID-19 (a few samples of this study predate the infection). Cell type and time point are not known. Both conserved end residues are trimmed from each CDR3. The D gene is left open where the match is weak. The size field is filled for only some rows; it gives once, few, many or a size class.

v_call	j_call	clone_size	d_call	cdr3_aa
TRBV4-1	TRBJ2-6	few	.	ASSQTGFSSGANVLT
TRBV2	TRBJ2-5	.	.	ASSEPGGRETQY
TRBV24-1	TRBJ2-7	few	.	ATSDSGIGYDYEQY
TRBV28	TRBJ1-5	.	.	ASSFFRGGQPQH
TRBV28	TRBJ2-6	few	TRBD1	ASSLSDRGRNNVLT
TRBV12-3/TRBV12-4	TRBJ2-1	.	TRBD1	ASSFGQGANEQF
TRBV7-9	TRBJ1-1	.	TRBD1	ASSSDRGAF
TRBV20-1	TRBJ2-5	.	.	SARDRSRQGGETQY
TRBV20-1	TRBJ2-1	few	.	SAAGASTPTNEQF
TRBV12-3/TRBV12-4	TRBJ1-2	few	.	ASRTRVDGYT
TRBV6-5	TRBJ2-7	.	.	ASSRGSLGEQY
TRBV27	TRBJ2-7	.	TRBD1	ASSFSPLRQGRPLEQY
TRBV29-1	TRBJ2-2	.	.	SVSILNTGELF
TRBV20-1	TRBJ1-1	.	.	SARVAGVNTEAF
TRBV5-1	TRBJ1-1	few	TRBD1	ASSLRPGQFNTEAF
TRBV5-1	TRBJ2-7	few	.	ARGSSGPSYEQY
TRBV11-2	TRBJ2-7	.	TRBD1	ASSLRQGVAYEQY
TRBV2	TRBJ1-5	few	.	ASSVGISQPQH
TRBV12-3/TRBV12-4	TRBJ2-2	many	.	ASKNTGELF
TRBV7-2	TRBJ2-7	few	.	ASSSSSEPSYEQY
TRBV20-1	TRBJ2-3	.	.	RTTGGLSTDTQY
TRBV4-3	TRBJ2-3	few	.	ASSIDTGTTDTQY
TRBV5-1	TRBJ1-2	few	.	ASSLEGAQDGYT
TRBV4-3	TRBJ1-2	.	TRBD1	ASSQERQGPPYGYT
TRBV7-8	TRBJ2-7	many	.	ASSRVGGTYEQY
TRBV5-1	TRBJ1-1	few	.	ASSSDSGEAF